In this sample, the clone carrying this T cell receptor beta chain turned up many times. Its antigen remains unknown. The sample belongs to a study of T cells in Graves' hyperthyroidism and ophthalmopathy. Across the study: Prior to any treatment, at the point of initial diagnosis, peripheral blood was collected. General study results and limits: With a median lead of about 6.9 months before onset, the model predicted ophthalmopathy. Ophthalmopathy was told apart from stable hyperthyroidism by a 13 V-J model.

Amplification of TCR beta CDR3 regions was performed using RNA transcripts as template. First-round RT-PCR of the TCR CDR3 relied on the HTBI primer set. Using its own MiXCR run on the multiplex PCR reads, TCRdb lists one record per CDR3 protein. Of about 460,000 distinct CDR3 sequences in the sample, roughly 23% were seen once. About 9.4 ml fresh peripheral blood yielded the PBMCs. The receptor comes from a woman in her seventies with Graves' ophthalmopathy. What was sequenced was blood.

CDR3 nucleotides: TGTGCCAGCAGTCCGGACAGGGCACGGACCGGGGAGCTGTTTTTT. Amino acids: CASSPDRARTGELFF. The rearrangement joins TRBV6-2 or TRBV6-3 to TRBJ2-2; TRBD1 aligns across 8 bases. CDR1 MNHEY and CDR2 SVGEGT come from the germline V gene. V shed 5 bases, J shed 5 bases, and the junction held 7 bases outside the gene matches. The CDR3 is made up of 15 amino acids.